The 13 T cell receptor beta chains below all came from one sample that was sequenced in a study of identical twins. TCRdb reanalysed the 5' RACE reads using MiXCR and keeps one entry per CDR3 protein. The sample lists 250,000 to 300,000 distinct CDR3 sequences, approximately 8.3% occurring once. These data also formed part of another study, on yellow fever vaccine responses in identical twins.

The sample was CD8+ T cells sorted from blood. These receptor sequences come from a young woman in good health.

The chain has TRBV15 and TRBJ2-7; D is perhaps TRBD1 (6 bases). The CDR3 is made up of 14 amino acids. The germline CDR1 and CDR2 sequences are LNHNV and YYDKDF (reference sequence). V shed 4 bases and J shed 5 bases, with 15 bases lying between them. The DNA for the CDR3 is TGTGCCACCAGCAAAAGGACAGCAACCCACGAGCAGTACTTC. Its translation: CATSKRTATHEQYF.

In its sample, this clonotype was seen many times. This chain links TRBV5-1 with TRBJ2-7, with TRBD1 matching over 7 bases. V lost 5 bases and J lost 0; bases outside the gene matches: 8. This CDR3 spans 15 amino acids. Germline CDR1 SGHRS, CDR2 YFSETQ. The DNA of the CDR3 is TGCGCCAGCAGGATCAGGGGACAGAGCTCCTACGAGCAGTACTTC. Translation gives CASRIRGQSSYEQYF.

The J gene is TRBJ2-7, the V gene TRBV28; TRBD1 agrees at 7 bases. Losses at the gene ends were 5 bases for V and 11 bases for J; bases not matched to a gene: 9. Germline V CDR1 and CDR2: MDHEN, SYDVKM. This CDR3 spans 12 amino acids. The chain's CDR3 is CASSPPDRAKYF. CDR3 DNA sequence: TGTGCCAGCAGTCCCCCCGACAGGGCCAAGTACTTC.

The gene calls are TRBV9 and TRBJ2-2, with TRBD2 matching 12 bases. The CDR3 is made up of 20 amino acids. Per the germline V gene, CDR1 is SGDLS and CDR2 is YYNGEE. The V gene end was trimmed by 4 bases and the J gene end by 0 bases; junction bases not matched to a gene: 13. CDR3 DNA: TGTGCCAGCAGCCACTACAAAGGACTAGCGGGGCGAACGAACACCGGGGAGCTGTTTTTT. Amino acids: CASSHYKGLAGRTNTGELFF.

V is TRBV15 and J is TRBJ2-7; 7 bases fit TRBD1. Germline-derived CDR1 and CDR2 are LNHNV and YYDKDF (reference sequence). Unmatched junction bases numbered 5, after V lost 2 bases and J lost 4 bases. The CDR3 runs 14 residues. In DNA form, the CDR3 reads TGTGCCACCAGCAGAAGACAGGGTGTATACGAGCAGTACTTC. Encoded protein: CATSRRQGVYEQYF.

As concerns this clonotype: The missing conserved phenylalanine or tryptophan at the end of this CDR3 makes a read error likely. The V gene is TRBV6-2 or TRBV6-3, the J gene TRBJ2-7; a weak D match, TRBD1 (5 bases). CDR3 length equals 12 residues. Germline-derived CDR1 and CDR2 are MNHEY and SVGEGT. V lost 4 bases, J lost 2 bases, and 6 bases lay in between. Here the CDR3 reads CASSLGAYEQYL. CDR3 coding DNA: TGTGCCAGCAGTTTAGGGGCCTACGAGCAGTACCTC.

The table lists this clonotype with a few counts. The chain combines TRBV24-1 with TRBJ2-2; D gene unclear. V was cut by 4 bases and J by 3 bases, with 8 bases left in between. The CDR3 loop spans 14 amino acids. Germline-derived CDR1 and CDR2 are KGHDR and SFDVKD. For the CDR3, the DNA is TGTGCCACCAGTGAGAAGGAAGACACCGGGGAGCTGTTTTTT. It specifies CATSEKEDTGELFF.

This sequence joins TRBV7-2 and TRBJ2-2; 9 bases match TRBD2. The CDR3 spans 15 residues. CDR1 SGHTA and CDR2 FQGNSA come from the germline V gene. Unmatched junction bases numbered 3, after V lost 2 bases and J lost 5 bases. The CDR3 here is CASSLWRGGTGELFF. The CDR3 DNA follows: TGTGCCAGCAGCTTATGGCGGGGGGGGACCGGGGAGCTGTTTTTT.

This clonotype has more than one count but fewer than ten. The chain is built from TRBV30 and TRBJ2-1; D is ambiguous. CDR1 and CDR2 (germline): GTSNPN, SVGIG (reference sequence). This CDR3 is 13 amino acids long. V lost 0 bases and J 8 bases, leaving 11 bases between the germline ends. CDR3 loop: CAWSVSRFDEQFF. DNA for the CDR3: TGTGCCTGGAGTGTCTCTAGGTTCGATGAGCAGTTCTTC.

The chain joins TRBV6-1 to TRBJ2-3; D could derive from TRBD1 or TRBD2 (5 bases each). The CDR3 is 15 amino acids. Germline V gives CDR1 MNHNS, CDR2 SASEGT. The V end was cut by 4 bases, the J end by 5 bases, with 16 bases between. CDR3 in amino acids: CASSGRDRRGDTQYF. The CDR3 DNA follows: TGTGCCAGCAGTGGAAGGGACCGCCGGGGAGATACGCAGTATTTT.

CDR3 amino acids: CARGTSNTGELFF. CDR3 bases: TGTGCCAGAGGGACGTCGAACACCGGGGAGCTGTTTTTT. This chain connects TRBV2 to TRBJ2-2, with D possibly called TRBD1 or TRBD2 (5 bases each). The ends were cut back, 9 bases at V and 0 bases at J, with 8 bases in the middle. Germline CDR1 SNHLY, CDR2 FYNNEI. The CDR3 is 13 residues long.

The chain recombines TRBV12-3 or TRBV12-4 with TRBJ1-1, with D tentatively TRBD1 (5 bases). The CDR3 contains 11 residues. V lost 5 bases and J lost 8, with 9 bases in between. CDR3 sequence: CASSPGREAFF. CDR3 coding DNA: TGTGCCAGCAGTCCAGGGAGGGAAGCTTTCTTT.

There are many counts of this clonotype. The chain recombines TRBV2 with TRBJ2-1, with 12 bases lining up with TRBD2. V was clipped by 8 bases and J by 7 bases; unmatched bases: 6. The CDR3 is 14 amino acids. CDR1 and CDR2 (germline): SNHLY, FYNNEI. CDR3 in amino acids: CASFASGGVNEQFF. The CDR3 DNA follows: TGTGCCAGCTTTGCTAGCGGGGGGGTAAATGAGCAGTTCTTC.